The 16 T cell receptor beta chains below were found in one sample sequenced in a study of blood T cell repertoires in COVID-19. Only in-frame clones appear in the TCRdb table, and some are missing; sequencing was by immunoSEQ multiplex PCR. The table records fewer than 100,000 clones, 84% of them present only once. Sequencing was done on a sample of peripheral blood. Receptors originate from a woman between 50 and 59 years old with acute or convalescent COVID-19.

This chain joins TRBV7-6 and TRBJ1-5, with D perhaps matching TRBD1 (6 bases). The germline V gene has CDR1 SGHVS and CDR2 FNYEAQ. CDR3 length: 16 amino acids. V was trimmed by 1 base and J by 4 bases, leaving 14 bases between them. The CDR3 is CASSLGAGQPNQPQHF. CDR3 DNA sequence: TGTGCCAGCAGCTTAGGTGCTGGACAGCCAAATCAGCCCCAGCATTTT.

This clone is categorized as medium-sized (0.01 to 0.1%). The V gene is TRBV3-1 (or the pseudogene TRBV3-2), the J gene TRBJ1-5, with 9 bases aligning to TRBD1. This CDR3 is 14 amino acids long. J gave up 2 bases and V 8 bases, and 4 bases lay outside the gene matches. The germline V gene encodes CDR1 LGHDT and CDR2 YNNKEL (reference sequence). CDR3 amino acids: CASGQGFGNQPQHF. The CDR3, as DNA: TGTGCCAGCGGACAGGGGTTCGGCAATCAGCCCCAGCATTTT.

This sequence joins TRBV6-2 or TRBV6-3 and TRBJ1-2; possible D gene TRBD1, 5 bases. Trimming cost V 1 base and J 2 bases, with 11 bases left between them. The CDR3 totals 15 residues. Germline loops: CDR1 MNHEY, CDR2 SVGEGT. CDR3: CASSYYPPGNYGYTF. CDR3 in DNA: TGTGCCAGCAGTTACTATCCCCCAGGGAACTATGGCTACACCTTC.

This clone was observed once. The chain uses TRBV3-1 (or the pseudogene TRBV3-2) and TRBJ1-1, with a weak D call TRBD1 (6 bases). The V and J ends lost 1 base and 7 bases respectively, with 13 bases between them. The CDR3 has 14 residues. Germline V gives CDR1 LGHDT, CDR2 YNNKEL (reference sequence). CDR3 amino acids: CASSQGTRGGEAFF. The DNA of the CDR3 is TGTGCCAGCAGCCAAGGCACCAGGGGCGGTGAAGCTTTCTTT.

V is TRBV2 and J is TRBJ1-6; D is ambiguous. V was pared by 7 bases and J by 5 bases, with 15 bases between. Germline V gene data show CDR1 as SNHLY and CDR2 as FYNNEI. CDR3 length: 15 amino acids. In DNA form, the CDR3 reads TGTGCCAGCACTCGACGGGGATCGGATAATTCACCCCTCCACTTT. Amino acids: CASTRRGSDNSPLHF.

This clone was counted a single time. The CDR3 bases are TGTGCTAGTGGTTCCAACGACAGGGACGGGACCCAGTACTTC. It translates to CASGSNDRDGTQYF. V usage is TRBV12-5 and J usage is TRBJ2-5; TRBD1 matches 7 bases. This CDR3 region has 14 residues. V shed 4 bases and J 7 bases; nucleotides not matched to a gene: 9. CDR1 is LGHNT and CDR2 is FRNRAP in the germline V gene. The variable domain in full, completed from reference TRBV12-5 and TRBJ2-5, reads DARVTQTPRHKVTEMGQEVTMRCQPILGHNTVFWYRQTMMQGLELLAYFRNRAPLDDSGMPKDRFSAEMPDATLATLKIQPSEPRDSAVYFCASGSNDRDGTQYFGPGTRLLVL.

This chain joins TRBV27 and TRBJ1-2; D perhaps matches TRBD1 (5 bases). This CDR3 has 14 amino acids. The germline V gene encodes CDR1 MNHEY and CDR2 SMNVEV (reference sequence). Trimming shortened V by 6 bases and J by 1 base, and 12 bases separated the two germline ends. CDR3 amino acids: CASSLGGNNYGYTF. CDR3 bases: TGTGCCAGCAGCCTGGGGGGGAATAACTATGGCTACACCTTC.

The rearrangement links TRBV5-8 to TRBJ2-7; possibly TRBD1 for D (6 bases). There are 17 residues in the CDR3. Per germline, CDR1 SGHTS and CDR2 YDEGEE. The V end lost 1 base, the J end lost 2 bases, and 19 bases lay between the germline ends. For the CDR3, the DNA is TGTGCCAGCAGCTTGCACAGGGTATCCTTAGGACCCTACGAGCAGTACTTC. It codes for CASSLHRVSLGPYEQYF.

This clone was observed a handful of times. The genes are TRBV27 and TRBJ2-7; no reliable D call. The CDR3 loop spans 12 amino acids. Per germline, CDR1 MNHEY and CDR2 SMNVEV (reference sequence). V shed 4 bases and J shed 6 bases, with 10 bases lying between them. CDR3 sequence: CASSSARGEQYF. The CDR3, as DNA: TGTGCCAGCAGTTCCGCAAGAGGCGAGCAGTACTTC.

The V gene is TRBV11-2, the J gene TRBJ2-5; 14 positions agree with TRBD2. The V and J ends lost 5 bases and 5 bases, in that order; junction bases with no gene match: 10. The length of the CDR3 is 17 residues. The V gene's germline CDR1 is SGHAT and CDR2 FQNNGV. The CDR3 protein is CASSPRGLAGVAETQYF. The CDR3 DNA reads TGTGCCAGCAGCCCAAGGGGACTAGCGGGAGTAGCGGAGACCCAGTACTTC.

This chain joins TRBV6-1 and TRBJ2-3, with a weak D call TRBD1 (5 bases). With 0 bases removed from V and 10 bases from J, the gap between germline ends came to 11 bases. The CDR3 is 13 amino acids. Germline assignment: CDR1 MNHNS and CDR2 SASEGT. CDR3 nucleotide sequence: TGTGCCAGCAGTGAAGCGCAGGGTTCGGCGCAGTATTTT. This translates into CASSEAQGSAQYF.

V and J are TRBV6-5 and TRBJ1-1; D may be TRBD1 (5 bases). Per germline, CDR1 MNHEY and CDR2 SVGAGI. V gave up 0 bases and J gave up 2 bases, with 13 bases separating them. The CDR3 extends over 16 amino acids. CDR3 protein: CASSYSMTTVNTEAFF. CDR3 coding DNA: TGTGCCAGCAGTTACTCCATGACGACAGTAAACACTGAAGCTTTCTTT.

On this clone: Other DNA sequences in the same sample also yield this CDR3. CDR3 coding DNA: TGTGCCAGCAGCAGGGGAGAGACCCAGTACTTC. It specifies CASSRGETQYF. The J gene is TRBJ2-5, the V gene TRBV3-1 (or the pseudogene TRBV3-2); tentatively, D is TRBD1 (5 bases). The length of the CDR3 is 11 residues. CDR1 is LGHDT and CDR2 is YNNKEL in the germline V gene (reference sequence). The V end lost 5 bases, the J end lost 4 bases, and 5 bases lay between the germline ends.

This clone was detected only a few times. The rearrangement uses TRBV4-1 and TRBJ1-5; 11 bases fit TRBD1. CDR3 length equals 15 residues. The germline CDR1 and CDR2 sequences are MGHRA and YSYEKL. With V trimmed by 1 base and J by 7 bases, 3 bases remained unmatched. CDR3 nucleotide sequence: TGCGCCAGCAGCCAAGGGACAGGGGGCATACAGCCCCAGCATTTT. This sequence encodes CASSQGTGGIQPQHF.

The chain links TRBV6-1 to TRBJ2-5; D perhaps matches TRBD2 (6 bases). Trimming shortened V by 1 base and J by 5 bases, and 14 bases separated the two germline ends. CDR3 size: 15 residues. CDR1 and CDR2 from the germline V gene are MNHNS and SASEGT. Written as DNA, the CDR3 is TGTGCCAGCAGTGAAGTATTGGGGGGACGGGAGACCCAGTACTTC. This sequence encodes CASSEVLGGRETQYF.

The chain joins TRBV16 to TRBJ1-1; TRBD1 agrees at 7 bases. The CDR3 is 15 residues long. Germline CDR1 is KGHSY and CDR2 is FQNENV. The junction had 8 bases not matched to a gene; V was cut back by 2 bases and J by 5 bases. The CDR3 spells CASSQPPTGITEAFF. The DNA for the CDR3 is TGTGCCAGCAGCCAACCGCCGACAGGGATTACTGAAGCTTTCTTT.